This T cell receptor (beta chain) was sequenced during a study of T-cell memory formation after mild COVID-19. As for the study in general: There were largely donor-specific TCR clusters.

TCRdb reprocessed the 5' RACE reads with MiXCR, giving one entry per CDR3 protein. There are around 340,000 distinct CDR3 sequences in the sample; roughly 21% occur only once, and roughly an eighth lies in the top ten. This clonotype showed up just a few times. The TCR was taken from an adult woman who had mild COVID-19 (a few samples of this study predate the infection). Cell type and time point are not known. Sequencing used PBMCs or a T cell subset sorted from them (not recorded which).

CDR3 nucleotides: TGTGCCAGCAGCTCTCCGGGAGAAATTAACTATGGCTACACCTTC. Translation gives CASSSPGEINYGYTF. The chain combines TRBV5-6 with TRBJ1-2; D remains unclear. Trimming stripped 3 bases from V and 1 base from J, with 13 bases between. Per the germline V gene, CDR1 is SGHDT and CDR2 is YYEEEE. This CDR3 has 15 residues.